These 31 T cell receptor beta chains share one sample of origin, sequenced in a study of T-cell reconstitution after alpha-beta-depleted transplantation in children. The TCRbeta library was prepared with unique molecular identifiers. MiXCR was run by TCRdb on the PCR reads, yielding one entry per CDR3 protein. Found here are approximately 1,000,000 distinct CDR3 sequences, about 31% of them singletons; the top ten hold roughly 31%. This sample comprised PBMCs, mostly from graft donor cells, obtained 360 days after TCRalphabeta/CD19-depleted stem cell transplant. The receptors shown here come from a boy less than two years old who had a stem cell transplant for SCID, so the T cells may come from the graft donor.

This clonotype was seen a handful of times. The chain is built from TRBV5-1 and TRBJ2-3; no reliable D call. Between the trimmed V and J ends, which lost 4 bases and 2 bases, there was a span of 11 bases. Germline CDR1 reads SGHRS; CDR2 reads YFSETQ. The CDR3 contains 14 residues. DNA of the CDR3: TGCGCCAGCAGCCCCACACCCCTCACAGATACGCAGTATTTT. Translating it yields CASSPTPLTDTQYF.

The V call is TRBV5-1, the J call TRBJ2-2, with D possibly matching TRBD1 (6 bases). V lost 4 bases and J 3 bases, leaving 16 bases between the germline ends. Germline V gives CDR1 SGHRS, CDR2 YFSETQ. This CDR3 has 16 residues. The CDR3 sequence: CASSPQGLLHTGELFF. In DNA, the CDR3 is TGCGCCAGCAGCCCACAGGGCCTCCTCCACACCGGGGAGCTGTTTTTT.

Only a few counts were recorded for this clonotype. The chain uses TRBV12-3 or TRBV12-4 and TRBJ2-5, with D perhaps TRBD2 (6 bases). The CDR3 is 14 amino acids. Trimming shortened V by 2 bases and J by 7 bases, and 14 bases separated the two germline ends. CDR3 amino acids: CASSLLSTRGTQYF. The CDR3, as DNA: TGTGCCAGCAGTTTACTCTCGACTAGAGGGACCCAGTACTTC.

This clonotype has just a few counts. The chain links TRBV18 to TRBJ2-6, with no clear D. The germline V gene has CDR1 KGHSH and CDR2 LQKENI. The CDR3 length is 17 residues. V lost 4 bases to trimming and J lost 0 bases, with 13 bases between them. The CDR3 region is CASSRTRVLSGANVLTF. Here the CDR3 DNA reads TGTGCCAGCTCACGCACCCGAGTCCTCTCTGGGGCCAACGTCCTGACTTTC.

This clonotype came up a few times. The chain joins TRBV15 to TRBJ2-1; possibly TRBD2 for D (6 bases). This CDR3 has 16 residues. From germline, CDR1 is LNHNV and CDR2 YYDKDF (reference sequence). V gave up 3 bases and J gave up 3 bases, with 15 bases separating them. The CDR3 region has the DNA TGTGCCACCAGCAGGGTACTAGCTATTAGCTACAATGAGCAGTTCTTC. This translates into CATSRVLAISYNEQFF. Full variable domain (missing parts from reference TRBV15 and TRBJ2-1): DAMVIQNPRYQVTQFGKPVTLSCSQTLNHNVMYWYQQKSSQAPKLLFHYYDKDFNNEADTPDNFQSRRPNTSFCFLDIRSPGLGDTAMYLCATSRVLAISYNEQFFGPGTRLTVL.

CDR3 in amino acids: CATSDSGSPIKNEQFF. The CDR3, as DNA: TGTGCCACCAGTGATTCGGGCAGTCCCATTAAAAATGAGCAGTTCTTC. The gene calls are TRBV24-1 and TRBJ2-1; D unresolved. V was cut by 2 bases and J by 7 bases, with 17 bases left in between. The CDR3 is 16 residues long. Germline CDR1 and CDR2: KGHDR and SFDVKD.

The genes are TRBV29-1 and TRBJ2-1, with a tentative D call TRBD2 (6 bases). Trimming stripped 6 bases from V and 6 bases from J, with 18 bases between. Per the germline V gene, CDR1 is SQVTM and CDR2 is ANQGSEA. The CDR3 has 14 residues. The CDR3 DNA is TGCAGCGTCGCGGGGTGGGGGTTCGGCAATGAGCAGTTCTTC. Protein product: CSVAGWGFGNEQFF.

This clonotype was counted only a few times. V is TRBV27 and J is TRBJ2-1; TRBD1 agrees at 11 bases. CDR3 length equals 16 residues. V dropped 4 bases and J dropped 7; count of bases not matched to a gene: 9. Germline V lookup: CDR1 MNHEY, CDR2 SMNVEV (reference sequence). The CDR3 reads CASSSAWTGGRNEQFF. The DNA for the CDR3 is TGTGCCAGCAGTTCCGCCTGGACAGGGGGCCGTAATGAGCAGTTCTTC.

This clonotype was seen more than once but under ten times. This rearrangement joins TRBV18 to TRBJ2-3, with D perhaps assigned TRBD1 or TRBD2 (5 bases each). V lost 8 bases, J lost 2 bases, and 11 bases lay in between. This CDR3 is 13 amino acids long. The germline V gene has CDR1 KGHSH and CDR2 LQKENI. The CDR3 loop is CASTGTNTDTQYF. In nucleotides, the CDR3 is TGTGCCAGCACCGGGACGAACACAGATACGCAGTATTTT.

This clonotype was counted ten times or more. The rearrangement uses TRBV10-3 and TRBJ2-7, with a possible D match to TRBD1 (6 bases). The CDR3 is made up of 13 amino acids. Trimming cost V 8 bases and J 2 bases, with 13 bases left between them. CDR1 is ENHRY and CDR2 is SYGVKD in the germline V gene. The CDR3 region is CAIGATGTYEQYF. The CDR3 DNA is TGTGCCATCGGGGCCACAGGGACCTACGAGCAGTACTTC.

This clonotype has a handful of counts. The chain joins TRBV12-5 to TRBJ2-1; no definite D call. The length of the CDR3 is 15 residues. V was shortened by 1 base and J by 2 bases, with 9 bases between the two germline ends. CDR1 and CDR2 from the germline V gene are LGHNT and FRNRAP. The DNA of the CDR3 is TGTGCTAGTGGTTTGGGGGCAGCCGCCTACAATGAGCAGTTCTTC. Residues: CASGLGAAAYNEQFF.

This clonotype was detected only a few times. CDR3 sequence (DNA): TGCAGTGCTAGCCGGGACAGTCGTTCCTACAATGAGCAGTTCTTC. It yields the protein CSASRDSRSYNEQFF. This rearrangement joins TRBV20-1 to TRBJ2-1, with 7 bases fitting TRBD1. Germline V gene data show CDR1 as DFQATT and CDR2 as SNEGSKA (reference sequence). Unmatched junction bases numbered 6, after V lost 3 bases and J lost 1 base. The CDR3 totals 15 residues.

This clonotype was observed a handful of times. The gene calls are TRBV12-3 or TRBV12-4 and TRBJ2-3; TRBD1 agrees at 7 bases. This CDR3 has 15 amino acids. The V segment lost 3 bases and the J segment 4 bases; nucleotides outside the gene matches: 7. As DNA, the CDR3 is TGTGCCAGCAGTTTCAGGACAGGACGATCAGATACGCAGTATTTT. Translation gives CASSFRTGRSDTQYF.

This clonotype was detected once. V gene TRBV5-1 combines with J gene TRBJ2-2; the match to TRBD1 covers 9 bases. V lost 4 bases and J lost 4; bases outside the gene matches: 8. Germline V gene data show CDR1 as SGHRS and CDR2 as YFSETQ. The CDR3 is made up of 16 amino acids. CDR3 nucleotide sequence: TGCGCCAGCAGCCCGGGGGACAGGGATCCCACCGGGGAGCTGTTTTTT. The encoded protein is CASSPGDRDPTGELFF. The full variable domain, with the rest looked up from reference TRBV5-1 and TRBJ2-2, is KAGVTQTPRYLIKTRGQQVTLSCSPISGHRSVSWYQQTPGQGLQFLFEYFSETQRNKGNFPGRFSGRQFSNSRSEMNVSTLELGDSALYLCASSPGDRDPTGELFFGEGSRLTVL.

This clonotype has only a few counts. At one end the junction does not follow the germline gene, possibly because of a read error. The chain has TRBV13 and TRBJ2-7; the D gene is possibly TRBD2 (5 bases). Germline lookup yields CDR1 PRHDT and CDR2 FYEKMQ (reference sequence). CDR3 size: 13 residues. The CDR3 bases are TGTGCCAGCAGCGCGGACTCGTCCTTCGAGCAGTACTTC. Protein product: CASSADSSFEQYF.

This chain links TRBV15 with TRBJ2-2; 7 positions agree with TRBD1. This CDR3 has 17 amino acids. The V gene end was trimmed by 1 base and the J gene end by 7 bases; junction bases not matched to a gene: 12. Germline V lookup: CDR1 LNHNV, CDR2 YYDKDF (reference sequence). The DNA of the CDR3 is TGTGCCACCAGCAGAGGGGGGACAGTGGCGGGCGGCGGGGAGCTGTTTTTT. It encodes CATSRGGTVAGGGELFF.

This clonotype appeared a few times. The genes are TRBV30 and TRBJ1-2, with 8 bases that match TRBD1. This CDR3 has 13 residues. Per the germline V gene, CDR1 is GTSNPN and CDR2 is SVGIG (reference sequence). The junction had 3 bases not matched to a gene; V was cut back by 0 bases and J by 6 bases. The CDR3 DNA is TGTGCCTGGAGTGTACAGGGGGGTAATGGCTACACCTTC. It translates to CAWSVQGGNGYTF.

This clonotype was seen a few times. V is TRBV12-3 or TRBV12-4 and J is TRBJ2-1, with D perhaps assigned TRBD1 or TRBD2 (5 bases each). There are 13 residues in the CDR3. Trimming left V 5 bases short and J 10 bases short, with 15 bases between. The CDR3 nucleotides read TGTGCCAGCAGTCCCGGGACGGTGAGAGAGCAGTTCTTC. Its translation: CASSPGTVREQFF.

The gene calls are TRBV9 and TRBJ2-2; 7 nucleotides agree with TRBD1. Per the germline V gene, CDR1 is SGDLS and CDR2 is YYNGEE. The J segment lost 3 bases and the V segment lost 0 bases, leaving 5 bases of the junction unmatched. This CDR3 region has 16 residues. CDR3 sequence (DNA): TGTGCCAGCAGCGTAGGGGTAGGGGGCTACACCGGGGAGCTGTTTTTT. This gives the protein CASSVGVGGYTGELFF.

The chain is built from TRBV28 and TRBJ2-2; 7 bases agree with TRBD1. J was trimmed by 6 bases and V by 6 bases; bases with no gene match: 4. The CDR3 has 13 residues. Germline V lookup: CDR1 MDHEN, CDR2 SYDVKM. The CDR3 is CASRDRDAGELFF. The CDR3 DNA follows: TGTGCCAGCAGAGACAGGGACGCCGGGGAGCTGTTTTTT. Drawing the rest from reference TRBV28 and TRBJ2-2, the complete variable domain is DVKVTQSSRYLVKRTGEKVFLECVQDMDHENMFWYRQDPGLGLRLIYFSYDVKMKEKGDIPEGYSVSREKKERFSLILESASTNQTSMYLCASRDRDAGELFFGEGSRLTVL.

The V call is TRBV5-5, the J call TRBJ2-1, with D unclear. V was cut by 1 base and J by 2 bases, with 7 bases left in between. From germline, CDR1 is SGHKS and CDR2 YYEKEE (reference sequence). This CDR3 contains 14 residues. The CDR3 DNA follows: TGTGCCAGCAGCTTGACGCATCCCTACAATGAGCAGTTCTTC. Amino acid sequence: CASSLTHPYNEQFF.

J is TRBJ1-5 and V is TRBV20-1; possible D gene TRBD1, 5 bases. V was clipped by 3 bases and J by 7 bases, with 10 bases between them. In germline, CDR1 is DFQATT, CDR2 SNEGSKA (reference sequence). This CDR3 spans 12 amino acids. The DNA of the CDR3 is TGCAGTGCTAGCGGGGCGGAACAGCCCCAGCATTTT. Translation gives CSASGAEQPQHF.

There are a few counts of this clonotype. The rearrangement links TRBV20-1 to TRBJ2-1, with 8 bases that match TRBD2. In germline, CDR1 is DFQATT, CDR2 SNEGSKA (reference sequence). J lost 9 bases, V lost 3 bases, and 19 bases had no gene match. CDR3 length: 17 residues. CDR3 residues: CSASPRRRAGGRPEQFF. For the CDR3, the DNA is TGCAGTGCTAGCCCCCGTAGGCGGGCGGGGGGAAGACCTGAGCAGTTCTTC.

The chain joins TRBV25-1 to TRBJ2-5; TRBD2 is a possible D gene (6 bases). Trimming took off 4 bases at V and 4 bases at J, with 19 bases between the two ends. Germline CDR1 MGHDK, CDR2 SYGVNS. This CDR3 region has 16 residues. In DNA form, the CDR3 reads TGTGCCAGCAGTGGGCACCTAGTTGGCGGGGCAGAGACCCAGTACTTC. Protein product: CASSGHLVGGAETQYF. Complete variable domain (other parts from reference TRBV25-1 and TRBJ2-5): EADIYQTPRYLVIGTGKKITLECSQTMGHDKMYWYQQDPGMELHLIHYSYGVNSTEKGDLSSESTVSRIRTEHFPLTLESARPSHTSQYLCASSGHLVGGAETQYFGPGTRLLVL.

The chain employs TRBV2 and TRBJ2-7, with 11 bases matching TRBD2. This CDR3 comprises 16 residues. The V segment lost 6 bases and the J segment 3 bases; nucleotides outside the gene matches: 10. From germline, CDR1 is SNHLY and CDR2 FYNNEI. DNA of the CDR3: TGTGCCAGCAGGTTTCCCGGGACTAGCGGTTTCTACGAGCAGTACTTC. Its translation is CASRFPGTSGFYEQYF.

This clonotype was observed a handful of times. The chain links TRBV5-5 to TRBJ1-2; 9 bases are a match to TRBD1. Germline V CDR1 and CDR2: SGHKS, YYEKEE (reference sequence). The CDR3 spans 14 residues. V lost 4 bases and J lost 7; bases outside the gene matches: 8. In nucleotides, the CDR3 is TGTGCCAGCAGCCCGACAGGGGGAATTAGTGGCTACACCTTC. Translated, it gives CASSPTGGISGYTF. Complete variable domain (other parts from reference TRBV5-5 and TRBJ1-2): DAGVTQSPTHLIKTRGQQVTLRCSPISGHKSVSWYQQVLGQGPQFIFQYYEKEERGRGNFPDRFSARQFPNYSSELNVNALLLGDSALYLCASSPTGGISGYTFGSGTRLTVV.

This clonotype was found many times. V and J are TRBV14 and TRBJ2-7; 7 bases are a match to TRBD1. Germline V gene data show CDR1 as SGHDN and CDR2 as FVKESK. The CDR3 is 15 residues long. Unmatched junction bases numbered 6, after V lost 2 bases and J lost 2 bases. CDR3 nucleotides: TGTGCCAGCAGCCAACCAAGGGACAGACCCTACGAGCAGTACTTC. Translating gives CASSQPRDRPYEQYF.

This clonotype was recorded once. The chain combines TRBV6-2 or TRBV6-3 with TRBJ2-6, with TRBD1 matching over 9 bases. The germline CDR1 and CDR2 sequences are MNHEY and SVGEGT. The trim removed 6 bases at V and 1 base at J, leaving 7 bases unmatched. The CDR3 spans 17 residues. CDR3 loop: CASRGQGRVSGANVLTF. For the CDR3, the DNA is TGTGCCAGCAGGGGACAGGGAAGAGTATCTGGGGCCAACGTCCTGACTTTC.

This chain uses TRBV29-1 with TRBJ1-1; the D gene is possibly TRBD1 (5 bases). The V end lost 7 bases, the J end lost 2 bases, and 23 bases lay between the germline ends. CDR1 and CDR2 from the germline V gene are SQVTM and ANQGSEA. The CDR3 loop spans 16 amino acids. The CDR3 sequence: CSAGPGPRTANTEAFF. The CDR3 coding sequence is TGCAGCGCGGGACCAGGGCCTCGAACGGCAAACACTGAAGCTTTCTTT.

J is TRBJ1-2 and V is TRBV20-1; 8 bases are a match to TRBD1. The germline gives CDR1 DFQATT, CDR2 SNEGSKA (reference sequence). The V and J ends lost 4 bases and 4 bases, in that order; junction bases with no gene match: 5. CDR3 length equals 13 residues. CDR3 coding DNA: TGCAGTGCTAAGTCGGACAGGGCCTATGGCTACACCTTC. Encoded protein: CSAKSDRAYGYTF.

The DNA for the CDR3 is TGCGCCACCTCCCCCAGAGATCTAGCGGGGGGGCCGAGTGGAAAAGAGACCCAGTACTTC. Translating gives CATSPRDLAGGPSGKETQYF. This chain connects TRBV4-1 to TRBJ2-5; 12 nucleotides agree with TRBD2. This CDR3 has 20 residues. J lost 3 bases, V lost 10 bases, and 24 bases had no gene match. Germline V lookup: CDR1 MGHRA, CDR2 YSYEKL.